Listed below are T cell receptor beta chains from one sample, sequenced in a study of PD-1 blockade in classical Hodgkin lymphoma. Profiled with immunoSEQ multiplex PCR; TCRdb holds only in-frame clones, not every one. The sample carries 95,000 to 100,000 clones, about 89% recorded once. This specimen was peripheral blood mononuclear cells (PBMCs), taken before the second cycle of nivolumab. These receptors originate from a human donor with classical Hodgkin lymphoma. CDR3s include the opening cysteine and the closing phenylalanine or tryptophan. A D gene is named only where the DNA matches it firmly. Expanded clones get a size class; other rows say once, few or many, or leave the size out.

D gene,V gene,clone size,J gene,CDR3 DNA,CDR3 protein
-,TRBV2,-,TRBJ1-5,TGTGCCAGTGGACAGCTGTATCAGCCCCAGCATTTT,CASGQLYQPQHF
-,TRBV7-3,once,TRBJ2-3,TGTGCCAGCGCTCGAAAGGCTGGCGGCGAGGCAGATACGCAGTATTTT,CASARKAGGEADTQYF
TRBD1,TRBV5-6,once,TRBJ2-5,TGTGCCAGCAGCTTGGTACAGGGGGCTGGAGAGACCCAGTACTTC,CASSLVQGAGETQYF
-,TRBV29-1,-,TRBJ1-3,TGCAGCGTTCGTCCGGAGAACTCTGGAAACACCATATATTTT,CSVRPENSGNTIYF
-,TRBV28,-,TRBJ2-3,TGTGCCAGCAGTTTTGAGCCCACGGGCCGCCGAGATACGCAGTATTTT,CASSFEPTGRRDTQYF
TRBD1,TRBV9,-,TRBJ2-3,TGTGCCAGCAGCGGACGGACAGGGGGCACAGATACGCAGTATTTT,CASSGRTGGTDTQYF
-,TRBV7-9,-,TRBJ2-2,TGTGCCAGCAGCTTAGCGGGGGAGCTGTTTTTT,CASSLAGELFF
-,TRBV7-8,-,TRBJ2-7,TGTGCCAGCAGCTTAAGGGCGTCTGGGGAGCAGTACTTC,CASSLRASGEQYF
TRBD1,TRBV4-3,-,TRBJ1-3,TGCGCCAGCAGCCAAGATACAGGGGCCTCTGGAAACACCATATATTTT,CASSQDTGASGNTIYF
TRBD2,TRBV6-5,-,TRBJ2-1,TGTGCCAGCAGTCGCGGGGGGCATTACAATGAGCAGTTCTTC,CASSRGGHYNEQFF
TRBD1,TRBV29-1,-,TRBJ1-2,TGCAGCGTCGCACAGGGGGGGGACTATGGCTACACCTTC,CSVAQGGDYGYTF
TRBD1,TRBV25-1,-,TRBJ2-7,TGTGCCAGCAGTGTGGGACAGGGTTCCTACGAGCAGTACTTC,CASSVGQGSYEQYF
-,TRBV11-2,-,TRBJ1-2,TGTGCCAGCAGCTTACGGCACTATGGCTACACCTTC,CASSLRHYGYTF
-,TRBV6-6,few,TRBJ1-1,TGTGCCAGCAGTTACGCGGGGGCAGGTACTGAAGCTTTCTTT,CASSYAGAGTEAFF
TRBD1,TRBV9,few,TRBJ1-2,TGTGCCAGCAGCCCCTGGGGGGACAGTGGCTATGGCTACACCTTC,CASSPWGDSGYGYTF
-,TRBV28,-,TRBJ2-3,TGTGCCAGCAGTTTAGGAGAAGATACGCAGTATTTT,CASSLGEDTQYF
-,TRBV30,-,TRBJ2-3,TGTGCCTGGACTTTACAGGGCGCAGATACGCAGTATTTT,CAWTLQGADTQYF
-,TRBV4-1,-,TRBJ1-3,TGCGCCAGCAGCCAAGACAGGAACCTTGGAAACACCATATATTTT,CASSQDRNLGNTIYF
-,TRBV6-4,once,TRBJ1-2,TGTGCCAGCAGTGACTCAAACTATGGCTACACCTTC,CASSDSNYGYTF
-,TRBV9,-,TRBJ2-3,TGTGCCAGCAGCTCCATAGGGGTCGGGGAAAATACGCAGTATTTT,CASSSIGVGENTQYF
TRBD1,TRBV18,-,TRBJ2-7,TGTGCCAGCTCACCGAGGACAGGGAGGTCCTACGAGCAGTACTTC,CASSPRTGRSYEQYF
-,TRBV4-2,few,TRBJ1-2,TGTGCCAGCAGCCAACCCCAGCCGATCTATGGCTACACCTTC,CASSQPQPIYGYTF
TRBD1,TRBV6-5,-,TRBJ1-3,TGTGCCAGCAGCCTGGACAGGAGCTCTGGAAACACCATATATTTT,CASSLDRSSGNTIYF
TRBD1,TRBV30,-,TRBJ1-1,TGTGCCTGGATTCCCGGGACAGGGTACGACACTGAAGCTTTCTTT,CAWIPGTGYDTEAFF
-,TRBV28,-,TRBJ1-2,TGTGCCAGCAGTTCAGGGAGGGGCTATGGCTACACCTTC,CASSSGRGYGYTF
-,TRBV13,-,TRBJ2-7,TGTGCCAGCAGCTTCGGATTAGGCAGCTACGAGCAGTACTTC,CASSFGLGSYEQYF
TRBD1,TRBV27,-,TRBJ1-2,TGTGCCAGCAGCCCCCGGGACAGCAAATATGGCTACACCTTC,CASSPRDSKYGYTF